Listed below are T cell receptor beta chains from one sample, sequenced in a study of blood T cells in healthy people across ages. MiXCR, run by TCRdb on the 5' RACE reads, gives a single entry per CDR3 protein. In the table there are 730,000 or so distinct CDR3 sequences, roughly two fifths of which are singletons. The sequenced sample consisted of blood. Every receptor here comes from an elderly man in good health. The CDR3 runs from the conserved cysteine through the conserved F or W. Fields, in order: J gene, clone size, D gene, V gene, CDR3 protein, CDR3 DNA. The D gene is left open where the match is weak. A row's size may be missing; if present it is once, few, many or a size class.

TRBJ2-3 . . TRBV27 CAGDTQYF TGTGCCGGGGATACGCAGTATTTT
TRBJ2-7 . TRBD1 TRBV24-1 CATSDWLGTDYEQYF TGTGCCACCAGTGATTGGCTCGGGACAGACTACGAGCAGTACTTC
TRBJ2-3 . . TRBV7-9 CASSLARGSADTQYF TGTGCCAGCAGCTTAGCGAGGGGTTCGGCAGATACGCAGTATTTT
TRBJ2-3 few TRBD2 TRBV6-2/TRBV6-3 CASSYEAGGPIDTQYF TGTGCCAGCAGTTACGAAGCGGGGGGGCCCATAGATACGCAGTATTTT
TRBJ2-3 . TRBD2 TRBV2 CASRLLAGGTDTQYF TGTGCCAGCCGCCTCCTAGCGGGAGGAACAGATACGCAGTATTTT
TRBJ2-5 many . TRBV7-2 CASSFYGETQYF TGTGCCAGCAGCTTTTACGGGGAGACCCAGTACTTC
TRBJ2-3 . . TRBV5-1 CASSLGAAGADTQYF TGCGCCAGCAGCTTGGGCGCAGCTGGAGCAGATACGCAGTATTTT
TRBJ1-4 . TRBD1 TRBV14 CASSQIGQADNEKLFF TGTGCCAGCAGCCAAATAGGACAGGCTGATAATGAAAAACTGTTTTTT
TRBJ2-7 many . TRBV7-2 CASSLAARTTYEQYF TGTGCCAGCAGCTTAGCCGCCCGGACCACCTACGAGCAGTACTTC
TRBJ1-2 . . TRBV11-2 CASSSGQVLHGYTF TGTGCCAGCAGCTCGGGGCAGGTACTCCATGGCTACACCTTC
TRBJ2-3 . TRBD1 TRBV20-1 CSALPTSDRGRSTDTQYF TGCAGTGCTCTCCCCACCTCGGACAGGGGAAGAAGCACAGATACGCAGTATTTT
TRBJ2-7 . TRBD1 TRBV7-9 CASTPGQATDEQYF TGTGCCAGCACACCAGGACAGGCAACGGACGAGCAGTACTTC
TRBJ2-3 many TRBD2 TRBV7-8 CASSLVYGGGALDTQYF TGTGCCAGCAGCTTAGTGTACGGCGGGGGGGCTTTGGATACGCAGTATTTT
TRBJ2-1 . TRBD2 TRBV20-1 CSARLAGPSYNEQFF TGCAGTGCTAGATTAGCGGGGCCCTCCTACAATGAGCAGTTCTTC
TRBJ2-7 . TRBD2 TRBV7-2 CASSPRLAGVPYEQYF TGTGCCAGCAGCCCTCGACTAGCGGGGGTCCCCTACGAGCAGTACTTC
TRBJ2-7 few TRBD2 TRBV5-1 CASSLSGGTDSYEQYF TGCGCCAGCAGCCTGAGCGGGGGGACAGACTCCTACGAGCAGTACTTC
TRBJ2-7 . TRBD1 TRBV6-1 CASSRQGATVDEQYF TGTGCCAGCTCACGACAGGGGGCAACGGTGGACGAGCAGTACTTC
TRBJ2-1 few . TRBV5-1 CASSSADRWNEQFF TGCGCCAGCAGCTCCGCGGACCGGTGGAATGAGCAGTTCTTC
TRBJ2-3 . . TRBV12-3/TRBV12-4 CASSLLAGETDTQYF TGTGCCAGTAGTTTATTGGCTGGGGAAACAGATACGCAGTATTTT
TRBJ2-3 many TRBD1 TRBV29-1 CSVKTGHTDTQYF TGCAGCGTTAAGACAGGGCACACAGATACGCAGTATTTT
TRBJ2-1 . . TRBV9 CASSISRTGSSYNEQFF TGTGCCAGCAGCATAAGTCGGACGGGGAGCTCCTACAATGAGCAGTTCTTC
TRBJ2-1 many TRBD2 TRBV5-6 CASSSGLAGFNEQFF TGTGCCAGCAGCTCAGGACTAGCGGGATTCAATGAGCAGTTCTTC
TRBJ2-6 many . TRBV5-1 CASSPVTGTGANVLTF TGCGCCAGCAGCCCCGTTACAGGGACTGGGGCCAACGTCCTGACTTTC
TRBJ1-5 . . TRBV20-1 CSARSEGVGGNQPQHF TGCAGTGCTAGATCAGAGGGGGTAGGGGGCAATCAGCCCCAGCATTTT
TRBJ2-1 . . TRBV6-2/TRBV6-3 CASSYSGRGLYNEQFF TGTGCCAGCAGTTACTCGGGGCGGGGGCTTTACAATGAGCAGTTCTTC
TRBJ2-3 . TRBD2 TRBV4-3 CASSQAGGGSTDTQYF TGCGCCAGCAGCCAAGCGGGGGGGGGAAGCACAGATACGCAGTATTTT
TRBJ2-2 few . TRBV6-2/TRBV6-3 CASRYLIGELFF TGTGCCAGCCGATACCTTATTGGGGAGCTGTTTTTT
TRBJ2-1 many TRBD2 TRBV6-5 CASRSTSPNQGNEQFF TGTGCCAGCAGGTCGACTAGCCCGAACCAAGGCAATGAGCAGTTCTTC
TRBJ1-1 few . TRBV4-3 CASSQATSTEAFF TGCGCCAGCAGCCAAGCTACGAGCACTGAAGCTTTCTTT
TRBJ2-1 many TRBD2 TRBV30 CAWIGLAGYNEQFF TGTGCCTGGATAGGGCTAGCGGGGTACAATGAGCAGTTCTTC
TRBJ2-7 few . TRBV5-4 CASSLAGSGSTYEQYF TGTGCCAGCAGCTTGGCAGGGTCTGGATCGACCTACGAGCAGTACTTC
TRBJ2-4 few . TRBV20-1 CSAPGGGVAKNIQYF TGCAGTGCTCCAGGCGGCGGCGTAGCCAAAAACATTCAGTACTTC
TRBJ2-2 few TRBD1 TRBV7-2 CASSLSAGGRPNTGELFF TGTGCCAGCAGCTTATCCGCAGGGGGCCGTCCGAACACCGGGGAGCTGTTTTTT
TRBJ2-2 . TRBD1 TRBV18 CASSPQQGSNTGELFF TGTGCCAGCTCACCACAACAGGGGTCGAACACCGGGGAGCTGTTTTTT
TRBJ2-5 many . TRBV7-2 CASSTNQETQYF TGTGCCAGCAGCACCAACCAAGAGACCCAGTACTTC
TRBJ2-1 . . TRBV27 CASSFNGWLGDNEQFF TGTGCCAGCAGTTTTAACGGCTGGCTAGGGGACAATGAGCAGTTCTTC
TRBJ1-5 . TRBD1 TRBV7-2 CASSLGGGGKGNQPQHF TGTGCCAGCAGCTTAGGTGGAGGGGGCAAGGGCAATCAGCCCCAGCATTTT
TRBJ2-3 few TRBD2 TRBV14 CASSQGPGRGTDTQYF TGTGCCAGCAGCCAAGGTCCGGGGAGGGGAACAGATACGCAGTATTTT
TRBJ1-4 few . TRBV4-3 CASSQVGRGDEKLFF TGCGCCAGCAGCCAAGTAGGAAGGGGTGATGAAAAACTGTTTTTT
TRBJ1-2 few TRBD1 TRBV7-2 CASSRGTGADGGHGYTF TGTGCCAGCAGCCGCGGGACAGGGGCCGACGGGGGCCATGGCTACACCTTC
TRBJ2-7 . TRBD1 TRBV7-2 CASKEQGDTYEQYF TGTGCCAGCAAAGAACAGGGGGACACCTACGAGCAGTACTTC